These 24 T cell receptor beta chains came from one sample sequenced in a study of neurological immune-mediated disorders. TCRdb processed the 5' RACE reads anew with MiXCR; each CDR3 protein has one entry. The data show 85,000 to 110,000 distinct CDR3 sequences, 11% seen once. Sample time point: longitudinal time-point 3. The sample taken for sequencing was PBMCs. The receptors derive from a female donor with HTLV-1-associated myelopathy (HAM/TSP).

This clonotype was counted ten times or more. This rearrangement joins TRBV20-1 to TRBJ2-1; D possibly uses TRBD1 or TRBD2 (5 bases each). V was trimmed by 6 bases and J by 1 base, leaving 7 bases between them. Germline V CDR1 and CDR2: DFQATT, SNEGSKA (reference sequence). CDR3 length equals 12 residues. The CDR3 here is CSAGASYNEQFF. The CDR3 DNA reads TGCAGTGCCGGGGCTTCCTACAATGAGCAGTTCTTC.

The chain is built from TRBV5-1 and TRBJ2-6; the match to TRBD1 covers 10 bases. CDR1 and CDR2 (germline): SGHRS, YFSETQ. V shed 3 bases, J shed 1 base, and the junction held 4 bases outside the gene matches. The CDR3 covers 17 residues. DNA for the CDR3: TGCGCCAGCAGCTCAGGGACAGGGGTGTCTGGGGCCAACGTCCTGACTTTC. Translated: CASSSGTGVSGANVLTF.

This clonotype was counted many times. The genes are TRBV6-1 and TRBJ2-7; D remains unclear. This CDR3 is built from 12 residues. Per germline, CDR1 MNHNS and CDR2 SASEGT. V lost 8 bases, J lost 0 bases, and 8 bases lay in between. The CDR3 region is CASGYISYEQYF. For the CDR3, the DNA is TGTGCCAGCGGGTATATCTCCTACGAGCAGTACTTC.

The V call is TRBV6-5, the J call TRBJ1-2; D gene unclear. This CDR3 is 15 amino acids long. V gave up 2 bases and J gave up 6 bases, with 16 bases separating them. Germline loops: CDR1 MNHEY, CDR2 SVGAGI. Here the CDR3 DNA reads TGTGCCAGCAGTTACAGGTTGGGGAGGGCAGATGGCTACACCTTC. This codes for CASSYRLGRADGYTF.

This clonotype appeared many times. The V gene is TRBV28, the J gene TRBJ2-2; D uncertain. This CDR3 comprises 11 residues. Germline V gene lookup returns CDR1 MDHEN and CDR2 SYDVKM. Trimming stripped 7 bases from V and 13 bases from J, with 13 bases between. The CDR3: CASTSNRGLFF. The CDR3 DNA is TGTGCCAGCACCTCAAACCGAGGGCTGTTTTTT.

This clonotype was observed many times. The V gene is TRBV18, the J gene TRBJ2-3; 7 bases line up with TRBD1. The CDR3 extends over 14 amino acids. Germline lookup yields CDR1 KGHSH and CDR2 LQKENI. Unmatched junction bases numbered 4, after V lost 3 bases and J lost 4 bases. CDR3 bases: TGTGCCAGCTCACCGGATACAGGGGCAGATACGCAGTATTTT. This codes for CASSPDTGADTQYF.

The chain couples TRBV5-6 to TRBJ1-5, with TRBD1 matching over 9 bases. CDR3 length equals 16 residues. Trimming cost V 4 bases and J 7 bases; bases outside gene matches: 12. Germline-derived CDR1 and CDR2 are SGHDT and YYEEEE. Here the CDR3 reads CASSLGGNRGRQPQHF. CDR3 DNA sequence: TGTGCCAGCAGCCTAGGAGGGAACAGGGGGCGCCAGCCCCAGCATTTT.

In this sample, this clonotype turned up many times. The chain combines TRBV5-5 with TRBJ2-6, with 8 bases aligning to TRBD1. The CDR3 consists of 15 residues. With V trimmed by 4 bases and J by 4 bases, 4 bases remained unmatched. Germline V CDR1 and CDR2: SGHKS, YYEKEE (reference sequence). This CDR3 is CASSVTGAGANVLTF. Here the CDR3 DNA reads TGTGCCAGCAGCGTGACAGGGGCAGGGGCCAACGTCCTGACTTTC. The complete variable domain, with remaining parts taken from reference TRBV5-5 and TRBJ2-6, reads DAGVTQSPTHLIKTRGQQVTLRCSPISGHKSVSWYQQVLGQGPQFIFQYYEKEERGRGNFPDRFSARQFPNYSSELNVNALLLGDSALYLCASSVTGAGANVLTFGAGSRLTVL.

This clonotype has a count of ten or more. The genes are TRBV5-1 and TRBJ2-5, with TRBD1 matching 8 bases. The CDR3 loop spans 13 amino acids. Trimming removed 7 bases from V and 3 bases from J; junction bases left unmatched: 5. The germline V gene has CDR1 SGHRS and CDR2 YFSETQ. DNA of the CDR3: TGCGCCAGCCGGGACAGGACTAAAGAGACCCAGTACTTC. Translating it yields CASRDRTKETQYF.

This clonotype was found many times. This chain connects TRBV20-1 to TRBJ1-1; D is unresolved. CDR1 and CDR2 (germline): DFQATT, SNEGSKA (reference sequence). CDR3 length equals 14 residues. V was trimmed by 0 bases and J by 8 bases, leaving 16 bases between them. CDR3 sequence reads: CSARDPVRQTEAFF. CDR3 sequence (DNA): TGCAGTGCTAGAGACCCGGTTAGGCAGACGGAAGCTTTCTTT.

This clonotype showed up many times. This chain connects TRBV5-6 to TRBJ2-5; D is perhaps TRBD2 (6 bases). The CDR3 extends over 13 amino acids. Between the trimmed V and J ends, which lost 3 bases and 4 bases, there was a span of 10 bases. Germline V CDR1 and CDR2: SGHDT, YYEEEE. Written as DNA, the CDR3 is TGTGCCAGCAGCTGGGGACTCGGAGAGACCCAGTACTTC. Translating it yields CASSWGLGETQYF.

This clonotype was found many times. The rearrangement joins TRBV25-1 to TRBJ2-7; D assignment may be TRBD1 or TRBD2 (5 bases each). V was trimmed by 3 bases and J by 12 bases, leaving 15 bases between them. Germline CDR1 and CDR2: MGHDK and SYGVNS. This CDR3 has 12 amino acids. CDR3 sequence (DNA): TGTGCCAGCAGTGATACCGGGACCCCTCTGTACTTC. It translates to CASSDTGTPLYF.

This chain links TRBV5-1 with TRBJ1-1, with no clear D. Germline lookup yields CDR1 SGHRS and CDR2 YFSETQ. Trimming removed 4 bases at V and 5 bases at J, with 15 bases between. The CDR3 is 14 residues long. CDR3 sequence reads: CASSPTLGETEAFF. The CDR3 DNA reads TGCGCCAGCAGCCCAACGCTCGGGGAAACTGAAGCTTTCTTT.

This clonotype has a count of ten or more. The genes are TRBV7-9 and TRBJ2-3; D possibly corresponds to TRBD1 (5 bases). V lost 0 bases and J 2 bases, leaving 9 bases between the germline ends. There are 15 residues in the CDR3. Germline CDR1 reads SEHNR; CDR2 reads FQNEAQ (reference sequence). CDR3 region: CASSLAGPNTDTQYF. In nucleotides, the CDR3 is TGTGCCAGCAGCTTAGCGGGGCCTAACACAGATACGCAGTATTTT.

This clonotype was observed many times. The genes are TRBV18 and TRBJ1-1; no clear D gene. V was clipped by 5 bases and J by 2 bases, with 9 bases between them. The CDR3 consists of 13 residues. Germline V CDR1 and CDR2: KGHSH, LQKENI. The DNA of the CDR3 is TGTGCCAGCTCATCGACACCTAACACTGAAGCTTTCTTT. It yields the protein CASSSTPNTEAFF. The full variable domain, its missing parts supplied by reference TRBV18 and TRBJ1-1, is NAGVMQNPRHLVRRRGQEARLRCSPMKGHSHVYWYRQLPEEGLKFMVYLQKENIIDESGMPKERFSAEFPKEGPSILRIQQVVRGDSAAYFCASSSTPNTEAFFGQGTRLTVV.

The CDR3 sequence: CASSPPNNAGNTEAFF. CDR3 DNA sequence: TGTGCCAGCTCACCACCCAACAACGCAGGGAACACTGAAGCTTTCTTT. This chain joins TRBV18 and TRBJ1-1, with D hard to call. With 0 bases removed from V and 1 base from J, the gap between germline ends came to 12 bases. The CDR3 runs to 16 residues. Germline V lookup: CDR1 KGHSH, CDR2 LQKENI.

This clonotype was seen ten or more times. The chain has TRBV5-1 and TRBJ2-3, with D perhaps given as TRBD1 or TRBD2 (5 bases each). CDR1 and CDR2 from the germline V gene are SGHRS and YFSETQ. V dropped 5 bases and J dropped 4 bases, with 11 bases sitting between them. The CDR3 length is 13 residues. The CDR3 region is CASSIGTPDTQYF. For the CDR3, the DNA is TGCGCCAGCAGTATCGGGACCCCAGATACGCAGTATTTT.

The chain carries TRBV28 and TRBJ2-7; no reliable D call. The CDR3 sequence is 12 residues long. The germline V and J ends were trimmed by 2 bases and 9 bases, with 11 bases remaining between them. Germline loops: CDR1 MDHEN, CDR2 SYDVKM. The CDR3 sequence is CASSLIFSRQYF. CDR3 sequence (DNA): TGTGCCAGCAGTTTAATTTTCAGTAGGCAGTACTTC. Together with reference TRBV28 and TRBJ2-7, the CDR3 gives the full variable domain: DVKVTQSSRYLVKRTGEKVFLECVQDMDHENMFWYRQDPGLGLRLIYFSYDVKMKEKGDIPEGYSVSREKKERFSLILESASTNQTSMYLCASSLIFSRQYFGPGTRLTVT.

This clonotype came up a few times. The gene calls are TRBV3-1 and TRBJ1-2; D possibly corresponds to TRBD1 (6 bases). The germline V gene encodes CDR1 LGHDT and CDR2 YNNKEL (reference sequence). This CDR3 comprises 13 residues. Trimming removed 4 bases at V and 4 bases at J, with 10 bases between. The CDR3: CASSPRGLYGYTF. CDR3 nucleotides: TGTGCCAGCAGCCCCCGGGGGCTCTATGGCTACACCTTC.

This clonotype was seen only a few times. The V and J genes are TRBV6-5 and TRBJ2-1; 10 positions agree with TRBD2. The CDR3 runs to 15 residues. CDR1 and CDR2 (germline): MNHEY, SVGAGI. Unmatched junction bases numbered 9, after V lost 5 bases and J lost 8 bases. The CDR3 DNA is TGTGCCAGCAGTGGAAGCGGGGGGGCCGTCTATGAGCAGTTCTTC. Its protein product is CASSGSGGAVYEQFF.

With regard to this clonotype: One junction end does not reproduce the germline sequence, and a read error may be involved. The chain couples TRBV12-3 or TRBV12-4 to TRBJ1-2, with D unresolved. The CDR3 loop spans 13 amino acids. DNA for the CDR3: TGTGCCAGCAGTTTAGGTTCTAACTATGGCTACAACTTC. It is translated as CASSLGSNYGYNF.

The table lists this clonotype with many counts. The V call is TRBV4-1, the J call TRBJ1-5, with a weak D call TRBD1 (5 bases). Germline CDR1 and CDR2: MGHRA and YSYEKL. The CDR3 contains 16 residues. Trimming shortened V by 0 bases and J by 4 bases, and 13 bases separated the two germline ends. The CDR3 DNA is TGCGCCAGCAGCCAAGATGGGGGGTTGGGAAATCAGCCCCAGCATTTT. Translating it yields CASSQDGGLGNQPQHF.

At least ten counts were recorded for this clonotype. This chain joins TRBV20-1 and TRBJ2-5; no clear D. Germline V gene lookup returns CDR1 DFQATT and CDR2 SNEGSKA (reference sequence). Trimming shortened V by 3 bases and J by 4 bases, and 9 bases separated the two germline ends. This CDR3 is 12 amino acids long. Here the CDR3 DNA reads TGCAGTGCTAGGCTAGGAGTAGAGACCCAGTACTTC. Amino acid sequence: CSARLGVETQYF.

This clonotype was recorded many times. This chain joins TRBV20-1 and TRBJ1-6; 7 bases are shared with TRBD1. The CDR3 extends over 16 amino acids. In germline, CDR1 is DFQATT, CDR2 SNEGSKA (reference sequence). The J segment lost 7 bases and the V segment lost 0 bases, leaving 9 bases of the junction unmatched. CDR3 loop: CSARDHGQVENSPLHF. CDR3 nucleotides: TGCAGTGCTAGAGACCACGGACAGGTAGAAAATTCACCCCTCCACTTT.